This TCR beta chain originates from a study of long-term antiretroviral therapy in people with HIV. The CDR3 covers 14 residues. CDR1 is MNHNS, CDR2 SASEGT, per germline. V lost 5 bases, J lost 4 bases, and 5 bases stayed unmatched. This clone has just one count. Runs used v3.0 of the immunoSEQ assay and were done at survey level. Assay: immunoSEQ multiplex PCR; the TCRdb copy retains only in-frame clones and omits some. The profile shows about 30,000 clones, about 88% of them singletons. The clonotype comes from a woman aged 25 to 39 with HIV. The sequencing used unsorted PBMCs, collected just over 2.7 years before starting antiretroviral therapy. The rearrangement joins TRBV6-1 to TRBJ1-1; 9 bases line up with TRBD1. The CDR3 spells CASSIGTGITEAFF. Written as DNA, the CDR3 is TGTGCCAGCAGTATTGGGACAGGGATCACTGAAGCTTTCTTT.